The 16 T cell receptor beta chains in this list originate from one sample, sequenced in a study of CD8+CD57+ T cells in acquired aplastic anemia. The use of genomic DNA as template underpinned the TCR beta VDJ and CDR3 profiling. TCRdb ran MiXCR on the reads and lists one entry per CDR3 protein. Among around 170,000 distinct CDR3 sequences listed, 55% to 80% were seen once. The sample was sorted CD4+, CD8+, or CD8+CD57+ T cells (not recorded which) from PBMCs. The receptors come from a human donor in good health.

The gene calls are TRBV7-9 and TRBJ2-3, with 9 bases lining up with TRBD2. Germline CDR1 and CDR2: SEHNR and FQNEAQ (reference sequence). The CDR3 length is 16 residues. The trim removed 4 bases at V and 1 base at J, leaving 6 bases unmatched. This CDR3 is CASSSRGLAGTDTQYF. CDR3 nucleotide sequence: TGTGCCAGCAGCTCTAGGGGACTAGCCGGCACAGATACGCAGTATTTT.

This clonotype appeared a few times. The chain links TRBV11-2 to TRBJ1-1; D is uncertain. The V end lost 3 bases, the J end lost 4 bases, and 9 bases lay between the germline ends. CDR1 is SGHAT and CDR2 is FQNNGV in the germline V gene. This CDR3 has 13 amino acids. CDR3 amino acids: CASSLEGGTEAFF. The CDR3 bases are TGTGCCAGCAGCTTGGAGGGAGGCACTGAAGCTTTCTTT.

This clonotype was seen only once. A single base separates this from a much larger clone, so it may be a read error. The chain couples TRBV3-1 to TRBJ2-3; D remains unclear. CDR3 length equals 14 residues. Trimming stripped 6 bases from V and 2 bases from J, with 12 bases between. CDR1 and CDR2 from the germline V gene are LGHDT and YNNKEL (reference sequence). CDR3 bases: TGTGCCAGCAGAAAATCACAGAACACAGATACGCAGTATTTT. Translating gives CASRKSQNTDTQYF.

Only one count was recorded for this clonotype. The V call is TRBV20-1, the J call TRBJ2-7; 8 bases map to TRBD2. The CDR3 contains 14 residues. CDR1 DFQATT and CDR2 SNEGSKA come from the germline V gene (reference sequence). V shed 3 bases and J 7 bases; nucleotides not matched to a gene: 11. The CDR3 region is CSARGTSGEWEQYF. CDR3 DNA sequence: TGCAGTGCTAGGGGTACTAGCGGTGAGTGGGAGCAGTACTTC.

The rearrangement joins TRBV2 to TRBJ1-1; D is perhaps TRBD1 (6 bases). Per germline, CDR1 SNHLY and CDR2 FYNNEI. Trimming removed 7 bases at V and 4 bases at J, with 10 bases between. This CDR3 region has 12 residues. CDR3 loop: CASTGGATEAFF. The CDR3 DNA is TGTGCCAGCACGGGGGGGGCCACTGAAGCTTTCTTT.

DNA of the CDR3: TGTGCCAGTAGGACGGGGGGCTCACCCCTCCACTTT. It yields the protein CASRTGGSPLHF. The rearrangement uses TRBV2 and TRBJ1-6; possible D gene TRBD1, 6 bases. This CDR3 contains 12 residues. V was clipped by 9 bases and J by 10 bases, with 13 bases between them. The germline V gene has CDR1 SNHLY and CDR2 FYNNEI. The full variable domain, in which reference TRBV2 and TRBJ1-6 provide the parts outside the CDR3, is EPEVTQTPSHQVTQMGQEVILRCVPISNHLYFYWYRQILGQKVEFLVSFYNNEISEKSEIFDDQFSVERPDGSNFTLKIRSTKLEDSAMYFCASRTGGSPLHFGNGTRLTVT.

There are many counts of this clonotype. This rearrangement joins TRBV27 to TRBJ1-6; the D is unclear. V lost 2 bases and J lost 7, with 9 bases in between. CDR1 and CDR2 (germline): MNHEY, SMNVEV (reference sequence). The CDR3 is made up of 14 amino acids. Here the CDR3 reads CASSLAFGNSPLHF. CDR3 sequence (DNA): TGTGCCAGCAGTTTAGCTTTTGGCAATTCACCCCTCCACTTT.

There are a few counts of this clonotype. This rearrangement joins TRBV5-1 to TRBJ2-7, with 7 bases lining up with TRBD2. The CDR3 is made up of 14 amino acids. CDR1 is SGHRS and CDR2 is YFSETQ in the germline V gene. The junction had 7 bases not matched to a gene; V was cut back by 4 bases and J by 3 bases. The CDR3 sequence is CASSHGPGGYEQYF. The CDR3 nucleotides are TGCGCCAGCAGCCACGGACCGGGGGGCTACGAGCAGTACTTC. The variable domain in full, with the rest retrieved from reference TRBV5-1 and TRBJ2-7, is KAGVTQTPRYLIKTRGQQVTLSCSPISGHRSVSWYQQTPGQGLQFLFEYFSETQRNKGNFPGRFSGRQFSNSRSEMNVSTLELGDSALYLCASSHGPGGYEQYFGPGTRLTVT.

Details on this clonotype: It may be a read error: a sequence one base away is much more abundant. This chain connects TRBV5-6 to TRBJ2-1; TRBD1 might be the D (5 bases). The CDR3 spans 18 residues. The germline V gene encodes CDR1 SGHDT and CDR2 YYEEEE. The V end lost 2 bases, the J end lost 2 bases, and 20 bases lay between the germline ends. CDR3: CASSLRDWGFSPYNEQFF. The DNA for the CDR3 is TGTGCCAGCAGCTTAAGGGATTGGGGCTTCAGCCCCTACAATGAGCAGTTCTTC.

This chain connects TRBV20-1 to TRBJ2-3; 7 bases align to TRBD2. Germline V gene lookup returns CDR1 DFQATT and CDR2 SNEGSKA (reference sequence). The junction had 14 bases not matched to a gene; V was cut back by 3 bases and J by 2 bases. The CDR3 consists of 17 residues. The CDR3 region is CSASRAVAGGYTDTQYF. CDR3 nucleotide sequence: TGCAGTGCTAGCCGCGCGGTAGCGGGCGGTTACACAGATACGCAGTATTTT.

V gene TRBV2 combines with J gene TRBJ2-7, with D unresolved. Trimming removed 6 bases at V and 2 bases at J, with 5 bases between. The germline V gene encodes CDR1 SNHLY and CDR2 FYNNEI. This CDR3 is built from 11 residues. CDR3: CASRVTYEQYF. The CDR3 DNA reads as TGTGCCAGCAGGGTCACCTACGAGCAGTACTTC.

DNA of the CDR3: TGTGCCAGCCCCTCGCTAGGCTCTGGAAACACCATATATTTT. This codes for CASPSLGSGNTIYF. This chain uses TRBV7-9 with TRBJ1-3; D gene uncertain. There are 14 residues in the CDR3. V shed 8 bases and J shed 0 bases, with 11 bases lying between them. Germline V gene lookup returns CDR1 SEHNR and CDR2 FQNEAQ (reference sequence).

This clonotype was counted once. The chain employs TRBV2 and TRBJ2-5; D gene unclear. Germline values: CDR1 SNHLY, CDR2 FYNNEI. The CDR3 has 13 residues. V shed 8 bases and J shed 7 bases, with 17 bases lying between them. CDR3 nucleotide sequence: TGTGCCAGCCGCAGCGAAGCTAAGGGGACCCAGTACTTC. Its translation: CASRSEAKGTQYF.

The V gene is TRBV2, the J gene TRBJ2-3; 9 nucleotides align to TRBD1. Germline V lookup: CDR1 SNHLY, CDR2 FYNNEI. The CDR3 consists of 13 residues. Losses at the gene ends were 6 bases for V and 5 bases for J; bases not matched to a gene: 3. CDR3 sequence reads: CASRTGGIDTQYF. The DNA for the CDR3 is TGTGCCAGCAGGACAGGGGGTATAGATACGCAGTATTTT. Drawing the rest from reference TRBV2 and TRBJ2-3, the complete variable domain is EPEVTQTPSHQVTQMGQEVILRCVPISNHLYFYWYRQILGQKVEFLVSFYNNEISEKSEIFDDQFSVERPDGSNFTLKIRSTKLEDSAMYFCASRTGGIDTQYFGPGTRLTVL.

The genes are TRBV10-3 and TRBJ2-7; D is uncertain. The germline gives CDR1 ENHRY, CDR2 SYGVKD. The CDR3 runs 12 residues. Trimming removed 4 bases at V and 0 bases at J, with 4 bases between. This chain's CDR3 is CAISASSYEQYF. The CDR3 DNA is TGTGCCATCAGTGCTAGCTCCTACGAGCAGTACTTC.

The chain links TRBV2 to TRBJ1-1, with D unclear. The CDR3 extends over 13 amino acids. In germline, CDR1 is SNHLY, CDR2 FYNNEI. V dropped 0 bases and J dropped 5 bases, with 7 bases sitting between them. In DNA form, the CDR3 reads TGTGCCAGCAGTGAAGCGCTTCCTACTGAAGCTTTCTTT. This translates into CASSEALPTEAFF.